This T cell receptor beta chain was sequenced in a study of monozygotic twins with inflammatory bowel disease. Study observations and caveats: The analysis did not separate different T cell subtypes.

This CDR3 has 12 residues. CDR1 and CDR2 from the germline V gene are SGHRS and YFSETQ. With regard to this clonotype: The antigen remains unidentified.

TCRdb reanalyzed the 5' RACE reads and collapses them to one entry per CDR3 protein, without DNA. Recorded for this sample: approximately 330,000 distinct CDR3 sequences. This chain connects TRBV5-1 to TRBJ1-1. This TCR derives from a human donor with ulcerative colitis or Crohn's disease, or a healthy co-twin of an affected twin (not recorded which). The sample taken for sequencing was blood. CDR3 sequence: CASRERDTEAFF. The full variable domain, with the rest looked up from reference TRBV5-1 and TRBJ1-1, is KAGVTQTPRYLIKTRGQQVTLSCSPISGHRSVSWYQQTPGQGLQFLFEYFSETQRNKGNFPGRFSGRQFSNSRSEMNVSTLELGDSALYLCASRERDTEAFFGQGTRLTVV.